This is a list of T cell receptor beta chains from one sample in a study of blood T cell repertoires in COVID-19. Generated by immunoSEQ multiplex PCR, the TCRdb table keeps only in-frame clones and is missing some. The sample lists fewer than 250,000 clones; around four fifths were seen once. Material: peripheral blood. All receptors derive from a man aged 50-60 years with acute or convalescent COVID-19. CDR3s include the opening cysteine and the closing phenylalanine or tryptophan. The D gene is left open where the match is weak.

J	length	V	D	DNA	CDR3
TRBJ1-6	14	TRBV5-8	-	TGTGCCAGCAGCTTGTACAGTGAAAGATCACCCCTCCACTTT	CASSLYSERSPLHF
TRBJ1-1	14	TRBV6-5	-	TGTGCCAGCAGTTACCGAGCGGTTGACACTGAAGCTTTCTTT	CASSYRAVDTEAFF
TRBJ1-1	13	TRBV10-1	-	TGCGCCAGCGGCCCCGGCGTCGGGGGTGAAGCTTTCTTT	CASGPGVGGEAFF
TRBJ1-1	15	TRBV16	TRBD1	TGTGCCAGCAGCCGCGGTCTGGACAGGGGGCGTGAAGCTTTCTTT	CASSRGLDRGREAFF
TRBJ1-2	15	TRBV3-1/TRBV3-2	TRBD1	TGTGCCAGCAGCCGCCTCACGACAGGGGGCAATGGCTACACCTTC	CASSRLTTGGNGYTF
TRBJ2-2	13	TRBV2	-	TGTGCCAGCGGGAAACTAGACTCCGGGGAGCTGTTTTTT	CASGKLDSGELFF
TRBJ2-7	15	TRBV5-4	TRBD1	TGTGCCAGCAGTCGTGGGACAGCTACCTCCTACGAGCAGTACTTC	CASSRGTATSYEQYF
TRBJ1-1	16	TRBV6-5	-	TGTGCCAGCAGTTACTCGGGTCTGGTACAGGCCAAGGAAGCTTTCTTT	CASSYSGLVQAKEAFF
TRBJ2-7	13	TRBV12-3/TRBV12-4	-	TGTGCCAGCAGGGGGACACCTACCTACGAGCAGTACTTC	CASRGTPTYEQYF
TRBJ2-1	17	TRBV7-2	-	TGTGCCAGCAGCTTAGTTTCAGCGGGTGAATCCTACAATGAGCAGTTCTTC	CASSLVSAGESYNEQFF
TRBJ2-1	11	TRBV28	-	TGTGCCAGCAGTCGCCGGAATGAGCAGTTCTTC	CASSRRNEQFF
TRBJ1-5	15	TRBV19	-	TGTGCCAGTAGCGGAGGGCGTATTTTATATCAGCCCCAGCATTTT	CASSGGRILYQPQHF
TRBJ2-1	16	TRBV4-2	TRBD2	TGTGCCAGCAGCCAAGATCCTAGCGGGGGCTACAATGAGCAGTTCTTC	CASSQDPSGGYNEQFF
TRBJ2-7	13	TRBV27	-	TGTGCCAGCAGAGGGGCCATAAACGGGGAGCAGTACTTC	CASRGAINGEQYF
TRBJ1-3	16	TRBV10-3	-	TGTGCCACCTCGAACCAACGGTCGAGCTCTGGAAACACCATATATTTT	CATSNQRSSSGNTIYF
TRBJ2-7	15	TRBV28	-	TGTGCCAGCAGTTTATTGGGAGGGGGCTCCTACGAGCAGTACTTC	CASSLLGGGSYEQYF
TRBJ2-2	16	TRBV27	-	TGTGCCAGCAGTTTAATTGCACGGGCGAACACCGGGGAGCTGTTTTTT	CASSLIARANTGELFF
TRBJ1-1	14	TRBV3-1/TRBV3-2	-	TGTGCCAGCAGCCATAGAGACAGGCAGGCTGAAGCTTTCTTT	CASSHRDRQAEAFF
TRBJ2-2	14	TRBV6-5	TRBD2	TGTGCCAGCAGTTACGGACTAGGTCTCCGGGAGCTGTTTTTT	CASSYGLGLRELFF
TRBJ2-7	14	TRBV28	-	TGTGCCAGCAGTACTCAAGGACAGAGCTACGAGCAGTACTTC	CASSTQGQSYEQYF
TRBJ2-7	15	TRBV29-1	TRBD1	TGCAGCGTTGAAAGGGGGGGACAGGGTTCCCACGAGCAGTACTTC	CSVERGGQGSHEQYF
TRBJ2-3	16	TRBV12-5	-	TGTGCTAGTGGTTCCCCGGCGGAGGGGGCTTTAGATACGCAGTATTTT	CASGSPAEGALDTQYF
TRBJ2-5	14	TRBV24-1	TRBD1	TGTGCCACCAGTGAAACAGGGGGCGCGGAGACCCAGTACTTC	CATSETGGAETQYF
TRBJ2-7	19	TRBV10-3	TRBD1	TGTGCCATCAGTGAATTGGGGGACAGGGACTTCCAAAGGACCTACGAGCAGTACTTC	CAISELGDRDFQRTYEQYF
TRBJ1-1	15	TRBV7-9	-	TGTGCCAGCAGACAAGGGAGGGTGGGGTACACTGAAGCTTTCTTT	CASRQGRVGYTEAFF
TRBJ2-2	16	TRBV27	-	TGTGCCAGCACTACACGGAGAAAGGCGAACACCGGGGAGCTGTTTTTT	CASTTRRKANTGELFF
TRBJ2-7	14	TRBV5-1	-	TGCGCCAGCAGCTTGCAGGGCGCCCACTACGAGCAGTACTTC	CASSLQGAHYEQYF
TRBJ2-1	15	TRBV5-4	TRBD2	TGTGCCAGCAGCTATAGCGGGAGCCCCCACAATGAGCAGTTCTTC	CASSYSGSPHNEQFF
TRBJ2-5	13	TRBV12-3/TRBV12-4	TRBD1	TGTGCCAGCAGGGCGCAGGGGGTTGAGACCCAGTACTTC	CASRAQGVETQYF
TRBJ1-1	13	TRBV12-3/TRBV12-4	TRBD1	TGTGCCAGTGAAGGGGGCGTGAACACTGAAGCTTTCTTT	CASEGGVNTEAFF
TRBJ1-2	15	TRBV29-1	TRBD1	TGCAGCGTTGAAGGACAGGGACCCTCTAACTATGGCTACACCTTC	CSVEGQGPSNYGYTF
TRBJ2-7	15	TRBV27	TRBD1	TGTGCCAGCAGTTTATGGCCGACAGGGGAGGACGAGCAGTACTTC	CASSLWPTGEDEQYF
TRBJ2-7	17	TRBV7-8	-	TGTGCCAGCAGCTTAGTTCTGGGCGGGATTAGCTCCTACGAGCAGTACTTC	CASSLVLGGISSYEQYF